The clone carrying this TCR beta chain was counted many times. As yet, its antigen is unknown. The data stem from a study of neurological immune-mediated disorders. The cDNA was synthesized by means of template-switch 5'RACE, which was carried out with 10-nucleotide random UMIs. TCRdb used MiXCR to reprocess the 5' RACE reads, holding one entry per CDR3 protein. Here the sample spans over 65,000 distinct CDR3 sequences, about 9.5% being singletons. General study points: Expanded clones shared no CDR3 amino acid sequences across subjects, suggesting private repertoires in all groups. Healthy controls had more TCR clonal expansion than multiple sclerosis, which showed the least, whereas HTLV-1-associated myelopathy showed the most.

The V gene end was trimmed by 5 bases and the J gene end by 1 base; junction bases not matched to a gene: 16. CDR1 and CDR2 (germline): MNHEY, SVGEGT. This CDR3 is built from 18 residues. This sequence joins TRBV6-2 or TRBV6-3 and TRBJ2-7; 8 positions agree with TRBD1. Sequenced sample: PBMCs. This clonotype was sampled from a man in his fifties in good health. This chain's CDR3 is CASSRRGGTGDISYEQYF. In DNA, the CDR3 is TGTGCCAGCAGTCGCCGAGGTGGGACAGGAGATATTTCCTACGAGCAGTACTTC.